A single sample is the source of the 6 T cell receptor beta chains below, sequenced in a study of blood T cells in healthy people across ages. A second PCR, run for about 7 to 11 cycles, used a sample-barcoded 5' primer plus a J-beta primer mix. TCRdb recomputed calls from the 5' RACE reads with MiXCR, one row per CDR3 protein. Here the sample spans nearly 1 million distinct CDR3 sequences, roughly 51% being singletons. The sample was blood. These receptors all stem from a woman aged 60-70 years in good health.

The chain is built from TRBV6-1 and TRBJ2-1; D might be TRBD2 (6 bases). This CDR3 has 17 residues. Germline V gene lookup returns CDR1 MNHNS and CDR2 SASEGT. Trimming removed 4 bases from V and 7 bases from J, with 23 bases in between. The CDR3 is CASSGGTGRDGRNEQFF. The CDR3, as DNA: TGTGCCAGCAGTGGAGGGACTGGGCGGGACGGTCGTAATGAGCAGTTCTTC.

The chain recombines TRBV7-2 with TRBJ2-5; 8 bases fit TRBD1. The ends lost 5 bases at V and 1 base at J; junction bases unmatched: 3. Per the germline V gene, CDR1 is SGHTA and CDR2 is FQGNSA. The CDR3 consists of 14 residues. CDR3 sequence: CASSPQGAQETQYF. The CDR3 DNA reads TGTGCCAGCAGCCCGCAGGGGGCCCAAGAGACCCAGTACTTC.

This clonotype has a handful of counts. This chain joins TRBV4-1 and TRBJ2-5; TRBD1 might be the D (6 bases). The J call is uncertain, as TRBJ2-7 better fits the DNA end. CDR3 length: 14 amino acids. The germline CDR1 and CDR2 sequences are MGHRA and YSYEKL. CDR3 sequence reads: CASSQQHTGYEQYF. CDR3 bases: TGCGCCAGCAGCCAACAACACACAGGGTACGAGCAGTACTTC.

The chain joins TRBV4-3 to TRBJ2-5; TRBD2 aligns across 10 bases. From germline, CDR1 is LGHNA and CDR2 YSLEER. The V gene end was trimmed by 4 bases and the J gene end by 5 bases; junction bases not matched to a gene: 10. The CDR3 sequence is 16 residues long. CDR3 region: CASSRSSSGGVETQYF. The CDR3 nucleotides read TGCGCCAGCAGCCGGTCTTCTAGCGGGGGAGTGGAGACCCAGTACTTC.

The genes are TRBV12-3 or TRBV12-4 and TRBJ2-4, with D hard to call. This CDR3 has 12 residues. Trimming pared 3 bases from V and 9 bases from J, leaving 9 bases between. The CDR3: CASSFDAVIQYF. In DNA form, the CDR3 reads TGTGCCAGCAGTTTCGACGCGGTCATTCAGTACTTC.

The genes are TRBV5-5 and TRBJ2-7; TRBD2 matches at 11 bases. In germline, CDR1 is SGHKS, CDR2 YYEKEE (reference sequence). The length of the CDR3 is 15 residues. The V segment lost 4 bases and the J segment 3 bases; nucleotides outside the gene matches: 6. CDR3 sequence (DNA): TGTGCCAGCAGCATGACTAGCGGGAACCGCTACGAGCAGTACTTC. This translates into CASSMTSGNRYEQYF.